This TCR beta chain emerged from a study of control samples from healthy donors and cancer patients. Here immunoSEQ multiplex PCR was the method, and the copy in TCRdb shows in-frame clones only, minus some. The sample carries some 120,000 clones, just over 90% recorded once. Germline loops: CDR1 LGHDT, CDR2 YNNKEL (reference sequence). The V end was cut by 7 bases, the J end by 3 bases, with 15 bases between. The CDR3 is 14 residues long. V and J are TRBV3-1 (or the pseudogene TRBV3-2) and TRBJ1-2, with D maybe TRBD1 (6 bases). This clonotype originated in a middle-aged man with head and neck cancer. The sequenced sample consisted of PBMCs. In nucleotides, the CDR3 is TGTGCCAGCACCTCGAACAGGGACTACTATGGCTACACCTTC. This translates into CASTSNRDYYGYTF.